This T cell receptor beta chain was profiled in a study of blood T cell repertoires in COVID-19. Study-wide background: Acute and convalescent COVID-19 samples came from the United States, Italy and Spain. PBMCs, B-cell-depleted T cells, or T cells provided the cDNA or gDNA that made up the material.

In the source study's methods: For nucleated cells, counts were estimated from reference gene primer amplification. Data came from immunoSEQ multiplex PCR; TCRdb stores just in-frame clones and leaves some out. V, J and clone size were drawn from that table, and D and trimming were deduced from the DNA. The table lists hundreds of thousands of clones, approximately 86% of them singletons. The CDR3 runs 13 residues. Trimming pared 0 bases from V and 5 bases from J, leaving 7 bases between. Germline CDR1 LNHNV, CDR2 YYDKDF (reference sequence). This chain connects TRBV15 to TRBJ1-2; D perhaps matches TRBD1 (5 bases). This clonotype originated in a middle-aged man with acute or convalescent COVID-19. Sequenced input: peripheral blood. CDR3 amino acids: CATSREAGYGYTF. The CDR3 coding sequence is TGTGCCACCAGCAGAGAGGCAGGGTATGGCTACACCTTC.